Shown below are 20 T cell receptor beta chains from a single sample sequenced in a study of blood T cell repertoires in COVID-19. Clones were sequenced by immunoSEQ multiplex PCR, and TCRdb holds only the in-frame ones, with some missing. The repertoire consists of some 140,000 clones, with over 60% occurring once and the leading ten covering about 1.8%. The sample taken for sequencing was peripheral blood. These receptors all come from an elderly man with acute or convalescent COVID-19.

The V call is TRBV11-3, the J call TRBJ2-7, with D possibly TRBD2 on 5 matching bases. The CDR3 is 15 residues long. CDR1 is SGHNT, CDR2 YENEEA, per germline. V lost 1 base and J 5 bases, leaving 15 bases between the germline ends. The CDR3 sequence is CASSLGAREDDEQYF. The CDR3 bases are TGTGCCAGCAGCTTAGGGGCGAGGGAAGACGACGAGCAGTACTTC. Full variable domain (missing parts from reference TRBV11-3 and TRBJ2-7): EAGVVQSPRYKIIEKKQPVAFWCNPISGHNTLYWYLQNLGQGPELLIRYENEEAVDDSQLPKDRFSAERLKGVDSTLKIQPAELGDSAVYLCASSLGAREDDEQYFGPGTRLTVT.

The V gene is TRBV10-3, the J gene TRBJ2-5; D might be TRBD2 (5 bases). This CDR3 is 15 amino acids long. The ends were cut back, 5 bases at V and 5 bases at J, with 18 bases in the middle. The germline gives CDR1 ENHRY, CDR2 SYGVKD. The CDR3 bases are TGTGCCATCAGTCCCGACACCCAACGAGGGGAGACCCAGTACTTC. It specifies CAISPDTQRGETQYF.

V is TRBV18 and J is TRBJ1-1; D gene uncertain. The CDR3 contains 12 residues. Germline V CDR1 and CDR2: KGHSH, LQKENI. The V gene lost 6 bases and the J gene lost 3 bases, with 8 bases spanning the gap. CDR3 region: CASSLDYTEAFF. The CDR3 DNA reads TGTGCCAGCTCCCTTGACTACACTGAAGCTTTCTTT.

The chain joins TRBV5-5 to TRBJ1-5, with 8 bases that match TRBD1. The CDR3 has 18 residues. J was trimmed by 0 bases and V by 4 bases; bases with no gene match: 12. Germline V gives CDR1 SGHKS, CDR2 YYEKEE (reference sequence). CDR3: CASSDHTGTGYSNQPQHF. The CDR3 nucleotides are TGTGCCAGCAGCGACCACACCGGGACAGGTTATAGCAATCAGCCCCAGCATTTT.

The chain carries TRBV5-6 and TRBJ2-7, with 7 bases identical to TRBD2. V was pared by 4 bases and J by 6 bases, with 10 bases of the junction left unmatched. The germline gives CDR1 SGHDT, CDR2 YYEEEE. The CDR3 runs to 14 residues. The CDR3 sequence is CASSPSGREGEQYV. The CDR3 DNA reads as TGTGCCAGCAGCCCGAGCGGCAGGGAGGGCGAGCAGTACGTC.

V usage is TRBV13 and J usage is TRBJ2-5, with 8 bases that match TRBD1. CDR3 length equals 15 residues. The junction had 12 bases not matched to a gene; V was cut back by 8 bases and J by 4 bases. In germline, CDR1 is PRHDT, CDR2 FYEKMQ (reference sequence). CDR3 nucleotide sequence: TGTGCCAGCGCCGGCCTCGCAGGGGGCGGAGAGACCCAGTACTTC. Translating it yields CASAGLAGGGETQYF.

This rearrangement joins TRBV19 to TRBJ1-1, with a possible D match to TRBD1 (5 bases). Germline-derived CDR1 and CDR2 are LNHDA and SQIVND (reference sequence). The CDR3 contains 15 residues. The V end lost 3 bases, the J end lost 1 base, and 12 bases lay between the germline ends. This CDR3 is CASSIVDSRNTEAFF. Written as DNA, the CDR3 is TGTGCCAGTAGTATTGTTGACAGCCGGAACACTGAAGCTTTCTTT. Together with reference TRBV19 and TRBJ1-1, the CDR3 gives the full variable domain: DGGITQSPKYLFRKEGQNVTLSCEQNLNHDAMYWYRQDPGQGLRLIYYSQIVNDFQKGDIAEGYSVSREKKESFPLTVTSAQKNPTAFYLCASSIVDSRNTEAFFGQGTRLTVV.

This chain joins TRBV28 and TRBJ1-1; 9 bases agree with TRBD1. Losses at the gene ends were 4 bases for V and 13 bases for J; bases not matched to a gene: 13. Germline-derived CDR1 and CDR2 are MDHEN and SYDVKM. The CDR3 length is 14 residues. The chain's CDR3 is CASSWGQGPRSVFF. For the CDR3, the DNA is TGTGCCAGCAGTTGGGGACAGGGTCCGAGATCGGTTTTCTTT. The whole variable domain, filled in from reference TRBV28 and TRBJ1-1, reads DVKVTQSSRYLVKRTGEKVFLECVQDMDHENMFWYRQDPGLGLRLIYFSYDVKMKEKGDIPEGYSVSREKKERFSLILESASTNQTSMYLCASSWGQGPRSVFFGQGTRLTVV.

The chain joins TRBV5-4 to TRBJ1-4; D is undetermined. CDR1 is SGHNT and CDR2 is YYREEE in the germline V gene (reference sequence). Trimming left V 4 bases short and J 3 bases short, with 13 bases between. The CDR3 runs to 15 residues. CDR3 protein: CASSDTPVPNEKLFF. In DNA, the CDR3 is TGTGCCAGCAGCGACACCCCTGTCCCTAATGAAAAACTGTTTTTT.

There are a few counts of this clone. The chain is built from TRBV10-2 and TRBJ1-1; 8 bases fit TRBD1. V lost 0 bases, J lost 2 bases, and 11 bases stayed unmatched. Germline V gene data show CDR1 as WSHSY and CDR2 as SAAADI. The CDR3 has 18 amino acids. The CDR3 DNA is TGCGCCAGCAGTGAGTCGAGGGGGCAGGGGGCCTTCAACACTGAAGCTTTCTTT. Translation gives CASSESRGQGAFNTEAFF.

V gene TRBV4-2 combines with J gene TRBJ2-7; TRBD1 matches 8 bases. V shed 1 base and J 2 bases; nucleotides not matched to a gene: 7. The CDR3 consists of 16 residues. CDR1 is LGHNA and CDR2 is YNFKEQ in the germline V gene. CDR3 protein: CASSQGRTGRAYEQYF. CDR3 sequence (DNA): TGTGCCAGCAGCCAAGGAAGGACAGGGCGAGCCTACGAGCAGTACTTC.

The chain links TRBV6-2 or TRBV6-3 to TRBJ2-1, with 9 bases that match TRBD2. Germline CDR1 MNHEY, CDR2 SVGEGT. The CDR3 runs 17 residues. V was pared by 5 bases and J by 6 bases, with 14 bases of the junction left unmatched. The DNA for the CDR3 is TGTGCCAGCAGTCACGACCTGGGAGCGGGGGGTCCCAATGAGCAGTTCTTC. Translating gives CASSHDLGAGGPNEQFF.

V usage is TRBV27 and J usage is TRBJ2-7; maybe TRBD1 (5 bases). This CDR3 has 14 amino acids. The V end was cut by 4 bases, the J end by 3 bases, with 13 bases between. Germline CDR1 reads MNHEY; CDR2 reads SMNVEV (reference sequence). The CDR3 coding sequence is TGTGCCAGCAGTTCGTTAGGGGAAATCTACGAGCAGTACGTC. It translates to CASSSLGEIYEQYV.

This clone was recorded once. The chain combines TRBV6-1 with TRBJ2-7; possibly TRBD1 for D (5 bases). The CDR3 is made up of 15 amino acids. Germline assignment: CDR1 MNHNS and CDR2 SASEGT. V was shortened by 0 bases and J by 2 bases, with 11 bases between the two germline ends. Here the CDR3 reads CASSEARQGTYEQYV. CDR3 bases: TGTGCCAGCAGTGAAGCGCGGCAGGGCACCTACGAGCAGTACGTC.

Only one count was recorded for this clone. The chain recombines TRBV19 with TRBJ1-1, with D possibly matching TRBD1 (5 bases). The CDR3 is 13 amino acids. V lost 7 bases and J 0 bases, leaving 9 bases between the germline ends. Germline assignment: CDR1 LNHDA and CDR2 SQIVND (reference sequence). CDR3 protein: CASKGLMNTEAFF. The DNA for the CDR3 is TGTGCCAGTAAGGGGCTCATGAACACTGAAGCTTTCTTT.

The chain couples TRBV29-1 to TRBJ1-4; D gene ambiguous. CDR1 and CDR2 from the germline V gene are SQVTM and ANQGSEA. V was trimmed by 7 bases and J by 2 bases, leaving 5 bases between them. This CDR3 comprises 11 residues. The CDR3 DNA sequence: TGCAGCGGTCGGACTAATGAAAAACTGTTTTTT. Translating it yields CSGRTNEKLFF.

The J gene is TRBJ1-2, the V gene TRBV6-5, with unresolved D. Per germline, CDR1 MNHEY and CDR2 SVGAGI. V shed 11 bases and J shed 3 bases, with 13 bases lying between them. The CDR3 is 12 amino acids. CDR3 residues: CAGLGEDYGYTF. CDR3 nucleotides: TGTGCCGGCCTCGGGGAGGACTATGGCTACACCTTC.

This clone occurred a few times. The J gene is TRBJ1-6, the V gene TRBV3-1 (or the pseudogene TRBV3-2); D not resolved. Germline values: CDR1 LGHDT, CDR2 YNNKEL (reference sequence). CDR3 length: 12 residues. V was clipped by 1 base and J by 11 bases, with 6 bases between them. The CDR3 loop reads CASSQVSAPLHF. CDR3 nucleotides: TGTGCCAGCAGCCAAGTGTCGGCACCCCTCCACTTT.

The chain joins TRBV4-2 to TRBJ1-2; D possibly corresponds to TRBD1 (5 bases). V lost 3 bases and J lost 1, with 12 bases in between. The CDR3 consists of 15 residues. Germline loops: CDR1 LGHNA, CDR2 YNFKEQ. This CDR3 reads CASSHALDNNYGYTF. CDR3 nucleotide sequence: TGTGCCAGCAGCCACGCCCTGGACAATAACTATGGCTACACCTTC.

The chain links TRBV10-3 to TRBJ1-1; D perhaps matches TRBD1 (6 bases). Trimming pared 0 bases from V and 7 bases from J, leaving 18 bases between. CDR3 length: 16 residues. Germline V gene lookup returns CDR1 ENHRY and CDR2 SYGVKD. The CDR3 nucleotides are TGTGCCATCAGTGAGTCCGAGGGTACAGGGAGTATTGAAGCTTTCTTT. Translating gives CAISESEGTGSIEAFF.